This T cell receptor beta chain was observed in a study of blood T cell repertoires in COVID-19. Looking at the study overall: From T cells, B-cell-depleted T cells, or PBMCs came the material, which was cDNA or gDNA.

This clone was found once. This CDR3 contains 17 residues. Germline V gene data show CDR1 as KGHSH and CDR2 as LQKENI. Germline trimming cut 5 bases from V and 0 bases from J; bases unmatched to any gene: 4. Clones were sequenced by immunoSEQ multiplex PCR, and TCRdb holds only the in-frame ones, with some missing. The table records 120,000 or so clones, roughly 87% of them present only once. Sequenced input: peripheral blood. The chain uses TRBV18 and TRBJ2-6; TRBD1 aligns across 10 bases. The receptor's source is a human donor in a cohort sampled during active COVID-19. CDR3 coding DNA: TGTGCCAGCTCAGAAGGACAGGGGGGCTCTGGGGCCAACGTCCTGACTTTC. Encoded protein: CASSEGQGGSGANVLTF.